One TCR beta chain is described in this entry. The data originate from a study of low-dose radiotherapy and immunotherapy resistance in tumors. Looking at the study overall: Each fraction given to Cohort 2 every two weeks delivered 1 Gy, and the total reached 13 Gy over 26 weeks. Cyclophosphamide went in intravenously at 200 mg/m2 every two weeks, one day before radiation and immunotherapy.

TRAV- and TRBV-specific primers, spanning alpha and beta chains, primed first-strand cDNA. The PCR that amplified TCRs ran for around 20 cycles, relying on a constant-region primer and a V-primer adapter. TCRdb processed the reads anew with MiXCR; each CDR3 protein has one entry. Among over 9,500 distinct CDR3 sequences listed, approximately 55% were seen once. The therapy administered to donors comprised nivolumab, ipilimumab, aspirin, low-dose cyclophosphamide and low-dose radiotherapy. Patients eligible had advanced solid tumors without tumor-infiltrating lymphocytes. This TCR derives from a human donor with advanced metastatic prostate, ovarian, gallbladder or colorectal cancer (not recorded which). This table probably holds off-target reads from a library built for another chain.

Here the CDR3 reads CATTTGWPGANVLTF. The CDR3, as DNA: TGTGCCACCACCACAGGGTGGCCTGGGGCCAACGTCCTGACTTTC. The chain recombines TRBV24-1 with TRBJ2-6, with a possible D match to TRBD1 (6 bases). V dropped 8 bases and J dropped 2 bases, with 12 bases sitting between them. The CDR3 sequence is 15 residues long. Germline V gene lookup returns CDR1 KGHDR and CDR2 SFDVKD.